These 23 T cell receptor beta chains were sequenced from one sample in a study of CD8 T cells in Susac syndrome. Random hexamers were used to reverse transcribe the RNA input (0.5 to 1 ug). TCRdb processed the immunoSEQ multiplex PCR reads anew with MiXCR; each CDR3 protein has one entry. The sample contains about 290,000 distinct CDR3 sequences, 70% to 90% of which appear only once. Sequencing used CD8+ T cells from PBMCs. The receptors shown here come from a human donor with multiple sclerosis.

The rearrangement uses TRBV13 and TRBJ1-1; perhaps TRBD1 as D (5 bases). Per the germline V gene, CDR1 is PRHDT and CDR2 is FYEKMQ (reference sequence). The V end was cut by 5 bases, the J end by 5 bases, with 15 bases between. The CDR3 extends over 14 amino acids. The CDR3 DNA reads as TGTGCCAGCAGCCGGGTGAGGGAGGGGACTGAAGCTTTCTTT. Translated: CASSRVREGTEAFF.

The chain uses TRBV6-5 and TRBJ1-5; no reliable D call. Trimming removed 2 bases from V and 5 bases from J, with 10 bases in between. The CDR3 loop spans 14 amino acids. Germline V lookup: CDR1 MNHEY, CDR2 SVGAGI. The CDR3 protein is CASSYRDGDQPQHF. The CDR3 nucleotides are TGTGCCAGCAGTTACCGAGACGGCGATCAGCCCCAGCATTTT.

V gene TRBV7-9 combines with J gene TRBJ2-5, with TRBD2 as a possible D gene (5 bases). CDR1 is SEHNR and CDR2 is FQNEAQ in the germline V gene (reference sequence). The germline V and J ends were trimmed by 6 bases and 1 base, with 6 bases remaining between them. The CDR3 loop spans 12 amino acids. The CDR3, as DNA: TGTGCCAGCAGGGGGAGCCAAGAGACCCAGTACTTC. It yields the protein CASRGSQETQYF.

V gene TRBV4-1 combines with J gene TRBJ2-2; the match to TRBD1 covers 8 bases. Trimming at V came to 4 bases and at J to 2 bases, leaving 9 bases not matched to a gene. Germline CDR1 MGHRA, CDR2 YSYEKL. The CDR3 consists of 17 residues. In DNA, the CDR3 is TGCGCCAGCAGCCTCCCTCCCGGGACAGGTAACACCGGGGAGCTGTTTTTT. Translating it yields CASSLPPGTGNTGELFF.

In its sample, this clonotype was seen a few times. V and J are TRBV3-1 and TRBJ2-5; TRBD2 aligns across 7 bases. Germline V CDR1 and CDR2: LGHDT, YNNKEL (reference sequence). The CDR3 consists of 18 residues. With 0 bases clipped from V and 3 bases from J, the junction kept 13 bases outside the gene matches. The CDR3 loop reads CASSQDLVWGRAEETQYF. CDR3 nucleotide sequence: TGTGCCAGCAGCCAAGATCTGGTTTGGGGGAGGGCCGAAGAGACCCAGTACTTC.

This chain uses TRBV20-1 with TRBJ1-2, with D uncertain. With 0 bases removed from V and 0 bases from J, the gap between germline ends came to 17 bases. CDR1 is DFQATT and CDR2 is SNEGSKA in the germline V gene (reference sequence). This CDR3 contains 17 residues. The CDR3 region is CSARDWSTAEANYGYTF. In DNA form, the CDR3 reads TGCAGTGCTAGAGATTGGTCAACGGCGGAGGCTAACTATGGCTACACCTTC.

The rearrangement uses TRBV21-1 and TRBJ1-1; the table gives TRBD1 as D, unverified against the DNA. TRBV21-1 is shown as a pseudogene. This CDR3 is built from 13 residues. The CDR3 DNA follows: TGTGCCAGCAGCAATCAGGGGAACACTGAAGCTTTCTTT. Protein sequence: CASSNQGNTEAFF.

This chain connects TRBV6-5 to TRBJ1-3; D uncertain. V gave up 8 bases and J gave up 2 bases, with 13 bases separating them. Germline values: CDR1 MNHEY, CDR2 SVGAGI. The CDR3 is made up of 14 amino acids. The CDR3: CASYGQMAGNTIYF. CDR3 coding DNA: TGTGCCAGCTATGGGCAGATGGCTGGAAACACCATATATTTT.

The rearrangement uses TRBV9 and TRBJ2-7, with a tentative D call TRBD2 (6 bases). Trimming took 6 bases from V and 7 from J, leaving 17 bases between them. CDR1 is SGDLS, CDR2 YYNGEE, per germline. CDR3 length: 13 residues. The CDR3 coding sequence is TGTGCCAGCACCCGGGGAGGTCTGGGGGAGCAGTACTTC. It translates to CASTRGGLGEQYF.

V usage is TRBV6-5 and J usage is TRBJ2-6; D is possibly TRBD1 (6 bases). CDR3 length: 17 amino acids. V was pared by 2 bases and J by 0 bases, with 11 bases between. Germline CDR1 reads MNHEY; CDR2 reads SVGAGI. CDR3 amino acids: CASSYGQINSGANVLTF. CDR3 DNA sequence: TGTGCCAGCAGTTACGGACAGATCAACTCTGGGGCCAACGTCCTGACTTTC.

This chain uses TRBV5-1 with TRBJ2-3; 8 nucleotides match TRBD2. CDR3 length equals 17 residues. Germline trimming cut 3 bases from V and 0 bases from J; bases unmatched to any gene: 9. Germline CDR1 is SGHRS and CDR2 is YFSETQ. The CDR3 bases are TGCGCCAGCAGCTCAAGACTAGCGCAGACTAGCACAGATACGCAGTATTTT. Translation: CASSSRLAQTSTDTQYF.

The chain links TRBV4-1 to TRBJ2-7; D remains ambiguous. Trimming took off 3 bases at V and 3 bases at J, with 18 bases between the two ends. The CDR3 has 16 residues. The germline gives CDR1 MGHRA, CDR2 YSYEKL. This CDR3 is CASSQASPVALYEQYF. The CDR3, as DNA: TGCGCCAGCAGCCAGGCCTCGCCTGTGGCTCTCTACGAGCAGTACTTC.

The rearrangement joins TRBV28 to TRBJ1-2; D might be TRBD1 (5 bases). CDR1 MDHEN and CDR2 SYDVKM come from the germline V gene. This CDR3 comprises 15 residues. V dropped 2 bases and J dropped 2 bases, with 12 bases sitting between them. CDR3 sequence reads: CASSLPGPANYGYTF. The DNA for the CDR3 is TGTGCCAGCAGTTTACCAGGGCCGGCAAACTATGGCTACACCTTC.

The gene calls are TRBV19 and TRBJ2-1; 8 bases are shared with TRBD2. The junction had 11 bases not matched to a gene; V was cut back by 6 bases and J by 4 bases. CDR1 and CDR2 from the germline V gene are LNHDA and SQIVND (reference sequence). This CDR3 contains 16 residues. The CDR3 sequence: CASSQMLAGQYNEQFF. The CDR3 DNA follows: TGTGCCAGTAGCCAGATGCTAGCGGGCCAGTACAATGAGCAGTTCTTC.

The chain combines TRBV28 with TRBJ2-7; a possible D gene is TRBD2 (5 bases). V lost 7 bases and J 1 base, leaving 11 bases between the germline ends. The germline gives CDR1 MDHEN, CDR2 SYDVKM. This CDR3 is built from 13 residues. CDR3 in DNA: TGTGCCAGCACGGGGAGAGGTTCCTACGAGCAGTACTTC. Its protein product is CASTGRGSYEQYF.

The V and J genes are TRBV25-1 and TRBJ2-3; tentatively, D is TRBD2 (6 bases). Germline values: CDR1 MGHDK, CDR2 SYGVNS. With 3 bases removed from V and 1 base from J, the gap between germline ends came to 14 bases. The length of the CDR3 is 16 residues. CDR3 bases: TGTGCCAGCAGTGAGAATAGCGGCCCCGGCACAGATACGCAGTATTTT. It specifies CASSENSGPGTDTQYF.

The chain has TRBV30 and TRBJ2-5; no clear D gene. Trimming left V 3 bases short and J 5 bases short, with 10 bases between. Germline V gene lookup returns CDR1 GTSNPN and CDR2 SVGIG (reference sequence). The CDR3 sequence is 12 residues long. This chain's CDR3 is CAWSSLQETQYF. The DNA of the CDR3 is TGTGCCTGGAGCAGTCTTCAGGAGACCCAGTACTTC.

The chain combines TRBV30 with TRBJ1-2; tentatively, D is TRBD1 (5 bases). From germline, CDR1 is GTSNPN and CDR2 SVGIG (reference sequence). V lost 2 bases to trimming and J lost 7 bases, with 11 bases between them. The CDR3 consists of 12 residues. Here the CDR3 DNA reads TGTGCCTGGAGTCCCGGGACTGGTGGCTACACCTTC. It translates to CAWSPGTGGYTF.

The chain carries TRBV20-1 and TRBJ1-2; unclear D gene. Trimming shortened V by 6 bases and J by 3 bases, and 17 bases separated the two germline ends. Germline values: CDR1 DFQATT, CDR2 SNEGSKA (reference sequence). The CDR3 spans 14 residues. CDR3 nucleotide sequence: TGCAGTGCGGCACTTAGACGGAATCACTATGGCTACACCTTC. Translating it yields CSAALRRNHYGYTF.

The rearrangement uses TRBV6-2 or TRBV6-3 and TRBJ2-3; the match to TRBD2 covers 9 bases. V trimming: 0 bases; J trimming: 5 bases; junction bases outside the gene matches: 0. This CDR3 is built from 14 residues. Germline CDR1 MNHEY, CDR2 SVGEGT. The CDR3 protein is CASSYSRGGDTQYF. DNA of the CDR3: TGTGCCAGCAGTTACTCGCGGGGGGGAGATACGCAGTATTTT.

The chain recombines TRBV29-1 with TRBJ2-7; D is perhaps TRBD2 (5 bases). This CDR3 is 13 amino acids long. From germline, CDR1 is SQVTM and CDR2 ANQGSEA. V lost 5 bases, J lost 0 bases, and 11 bases lay in between. The DNA of the CDR3 is TGCAGCGTTCTCCGGCGGGCCTCCTACGAGCAGTACTTC. Protein: CSVLRRASYEQYF.

The chain carries TRBV29-1 and TRBJ2-2, with 7 bases fitting TRBD1. The germline gives CDR1 SQVTM, CDR2 ANQGSEA. Unmatched junction bases numbered 1, after V lost 7 bases and J lost 2 bases. The CDR3 length is 12 residues. CDR3 loop: CSGTGNTGELFF. The CDR3 nucleotides are TGCAGCGGGACAGGAAACACCGGGGAGCTGTTTTTT.

This clonotype has just one count. The gene calls are TRBV4-1 and TRBJ2-1; 9 nucleotides agree with TRBD2. The germline V gene encodes CDR1 MGHRA and CDR2 YSYEKL. This CDR3 contains 15 residues. V lost 2 bases to trimming and J lost 7 bases; unmatched junction nucleotides: 6. CDR3 DNA sequence: TGCGCCAGCAGCCAATTAGCGGGAGAGCGGAATGAGCAGTTCTTC. Encoded protein: CASSQLAGERNEQFF.